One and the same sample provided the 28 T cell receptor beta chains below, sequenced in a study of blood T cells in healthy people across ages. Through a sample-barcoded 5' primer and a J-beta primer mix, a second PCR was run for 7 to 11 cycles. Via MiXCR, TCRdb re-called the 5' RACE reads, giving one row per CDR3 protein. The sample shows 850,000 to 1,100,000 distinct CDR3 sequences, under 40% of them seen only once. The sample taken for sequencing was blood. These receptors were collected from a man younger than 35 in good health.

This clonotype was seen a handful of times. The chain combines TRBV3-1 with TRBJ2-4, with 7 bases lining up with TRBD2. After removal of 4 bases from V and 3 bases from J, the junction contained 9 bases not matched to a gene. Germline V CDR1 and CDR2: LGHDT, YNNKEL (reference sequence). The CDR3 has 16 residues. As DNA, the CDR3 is TGTGCCAGCAGCCCCATCCGGGGGGTGGACAAAAACATTCAGTACTTC. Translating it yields CASSPIRGVDKNIQYF.

For the CDR3, the DNA is TGCGCCAGCAGCCAAACCACAGGGGCGGCGAACACTGAAGCTTTCTTT. Its protein is CASSQTTGAANTEAFF. V and J are TRBV4-1 and TRBJ1-1; 7 nucleotides line up with TRBD1. Unmatched junction bases numbered 7, after V lost 2 bases and J lost 1 base. The CDR3 runs 16 residues. Germline CDR1 reads MGHRA; CDR2 reads YSYEKL.

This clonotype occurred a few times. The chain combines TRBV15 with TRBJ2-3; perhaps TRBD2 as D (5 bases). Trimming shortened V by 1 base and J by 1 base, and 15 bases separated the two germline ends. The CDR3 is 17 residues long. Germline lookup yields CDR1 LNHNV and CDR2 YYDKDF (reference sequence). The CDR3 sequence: CATSRGLGLDRTDTQYF. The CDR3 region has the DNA TGTGCCACCAGCAGAGGATTAGGACTCGATCGCACAGATACGCAGTATTTT.

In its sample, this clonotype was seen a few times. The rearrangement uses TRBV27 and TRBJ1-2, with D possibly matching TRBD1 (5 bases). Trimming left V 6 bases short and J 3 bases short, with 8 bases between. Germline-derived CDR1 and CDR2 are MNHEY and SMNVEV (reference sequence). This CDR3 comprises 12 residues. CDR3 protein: CASRGDHYGYTF. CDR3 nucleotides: TGTGCCAGCAGAGGGGATCACTATGGCTACACCTTC.

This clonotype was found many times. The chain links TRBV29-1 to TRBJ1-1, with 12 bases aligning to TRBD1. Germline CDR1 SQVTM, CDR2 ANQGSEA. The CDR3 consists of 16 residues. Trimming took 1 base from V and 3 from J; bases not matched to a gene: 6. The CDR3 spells CSVEGGQGAWDTEAFF. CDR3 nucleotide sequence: TGCAGCGTTGAAGGGGGACAGGGGGCGTGGGACACTGAAGCTTTCTTT.

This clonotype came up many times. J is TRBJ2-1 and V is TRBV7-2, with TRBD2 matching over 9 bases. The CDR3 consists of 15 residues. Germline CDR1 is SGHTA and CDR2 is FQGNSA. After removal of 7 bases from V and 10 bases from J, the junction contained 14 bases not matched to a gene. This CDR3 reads CASNYGTSLLREQFF. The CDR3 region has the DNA TGTGCCAGCAACTACGGGACTAGCCTGCTTCGGGAGCAGTTCTTC.

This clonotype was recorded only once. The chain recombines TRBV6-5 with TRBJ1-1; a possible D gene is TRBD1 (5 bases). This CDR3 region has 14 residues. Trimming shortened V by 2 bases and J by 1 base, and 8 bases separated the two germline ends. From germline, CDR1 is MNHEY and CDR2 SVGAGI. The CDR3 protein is CASSYGHGNTEAFF. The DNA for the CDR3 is TGTGCCAGCAGTTACGGACACGGGAACACTGAAGCTTTCTTT.

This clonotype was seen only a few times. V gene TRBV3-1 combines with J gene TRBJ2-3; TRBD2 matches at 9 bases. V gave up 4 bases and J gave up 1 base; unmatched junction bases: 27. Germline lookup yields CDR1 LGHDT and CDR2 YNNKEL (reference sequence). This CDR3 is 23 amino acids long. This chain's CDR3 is CASSRLLPDAGSGGTARTDTQYF. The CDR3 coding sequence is TGTGCCAGCAGCCGACTCCTTCCCGACGCTGGCAGCGGGGGGACTGCACGCACAGATACGCAGTATTTT.

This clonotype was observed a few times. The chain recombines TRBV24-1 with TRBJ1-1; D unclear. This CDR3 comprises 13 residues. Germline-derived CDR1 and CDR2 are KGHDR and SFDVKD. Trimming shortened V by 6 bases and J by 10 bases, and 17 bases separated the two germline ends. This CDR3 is CATSFRTASGAFF. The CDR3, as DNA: TGTGCCACCAGTTTCCGGACGGCGAGCGGAGCTTTCTTT.

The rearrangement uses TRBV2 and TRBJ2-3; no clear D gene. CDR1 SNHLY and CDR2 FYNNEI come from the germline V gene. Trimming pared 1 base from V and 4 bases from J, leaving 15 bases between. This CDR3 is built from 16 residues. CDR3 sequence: CASSEGTNARADTQYF. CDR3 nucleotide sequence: TGTGCCAGCAGTGAAGGCACCAACGCTAGGGCAGATACGCAGTATTTT.

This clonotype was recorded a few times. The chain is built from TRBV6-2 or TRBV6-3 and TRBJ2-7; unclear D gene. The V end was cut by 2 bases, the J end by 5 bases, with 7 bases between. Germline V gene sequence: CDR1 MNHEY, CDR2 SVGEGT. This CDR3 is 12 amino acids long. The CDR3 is CASSYPPHEQYF. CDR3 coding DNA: TGTGCCAGCAGTTACCCCCCCCACGAGCAGTACTTC.

The chain's CDR3 is CATSRRDNRDTQYF. The CDR3 DNA follows: TGTGCCACCAGCAGAAGGGACAACAGAGATACGCAGTATTTT. This chain joins TRBV15 and TRBJ2-3; possibly TRBD1 for D (6 bases). Trimming shortened V by 2 bases and J by 5 bases, and 11 bases separated the two germline ends. Germline CDR1 and CDR2: LNHNV and YYDKDF (reference sequence). There are 14 residues in the CDR3.

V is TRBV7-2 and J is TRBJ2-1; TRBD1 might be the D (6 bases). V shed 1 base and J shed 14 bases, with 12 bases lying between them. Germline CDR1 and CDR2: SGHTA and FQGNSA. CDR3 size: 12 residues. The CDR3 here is CASSLETGSEFF. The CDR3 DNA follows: TGTGCCAGCAGCTTAGAAACAGGGAGTGAGTTCTTC.

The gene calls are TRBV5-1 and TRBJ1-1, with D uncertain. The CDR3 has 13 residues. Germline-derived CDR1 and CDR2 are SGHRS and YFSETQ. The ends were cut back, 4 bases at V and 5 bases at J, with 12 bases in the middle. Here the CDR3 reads CASSTFTGTEAFF. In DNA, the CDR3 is TGCGCCAGCAGCACCTTTACGGGGACTGAAGCTTTCTTT.

For the CDR3, the DNA is TGTGCCAGCAGCCCGGACAGGGTTCTTATAGGTATTTGGGCTTTCTTT. Residues: CASSPDRVLIGIWAFF. This chain joins TRBV11-2 and TRBJ1-1; TRBD1 matches at 8 bases. With V trimmed by 5 bases and J by 11 bases, 19 bases remained unmatched. CDR3 size: 16 residues. The germline gives CDR1 SGHAT, CDR2 FQNNGV.

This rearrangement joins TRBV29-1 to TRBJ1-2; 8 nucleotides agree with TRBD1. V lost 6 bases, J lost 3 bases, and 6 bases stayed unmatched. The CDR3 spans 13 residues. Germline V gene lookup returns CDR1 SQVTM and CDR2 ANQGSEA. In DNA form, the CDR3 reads TGCAGCGTGACAGGGGCTTTGGACTATGGCTACACCTTC. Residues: CSVTGALDYGYTF.

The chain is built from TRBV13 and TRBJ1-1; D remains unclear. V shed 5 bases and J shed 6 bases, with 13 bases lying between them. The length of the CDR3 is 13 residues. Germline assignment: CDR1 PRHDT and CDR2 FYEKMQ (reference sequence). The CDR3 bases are TGTGCCAGCAGCCCTGAGGCCATGTCTGAAGCTTTCTTT. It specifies CASSPEAMSEAFF.

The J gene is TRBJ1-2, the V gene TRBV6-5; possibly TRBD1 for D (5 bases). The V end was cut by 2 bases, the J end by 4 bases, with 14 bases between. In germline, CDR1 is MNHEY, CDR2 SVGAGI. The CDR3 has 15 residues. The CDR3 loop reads CASSYDPAGIYGYTF. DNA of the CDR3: TGTGCCAGCAGTTACGACCCCGCAGGGATCTATGGCTACACCTTC.

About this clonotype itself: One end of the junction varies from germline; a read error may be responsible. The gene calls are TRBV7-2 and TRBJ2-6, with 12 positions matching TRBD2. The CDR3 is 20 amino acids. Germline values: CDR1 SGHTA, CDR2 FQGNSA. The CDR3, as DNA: TGTGCCAGCGGCTTCCCGACTAGCGGGGGCCCGGGGGATGGGGCCAACGTCCTGACTTTC. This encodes CASGFPTSGGPGDGANVLTF.

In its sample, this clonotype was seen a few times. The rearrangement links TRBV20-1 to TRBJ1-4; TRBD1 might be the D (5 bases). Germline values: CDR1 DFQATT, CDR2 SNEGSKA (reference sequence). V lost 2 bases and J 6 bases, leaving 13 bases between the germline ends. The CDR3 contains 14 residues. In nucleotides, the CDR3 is TGCAGTGCTAGACGACCCGGGGCTGATGAAAAACTGTTTTTT. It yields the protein CSARRPGADEKLFF.

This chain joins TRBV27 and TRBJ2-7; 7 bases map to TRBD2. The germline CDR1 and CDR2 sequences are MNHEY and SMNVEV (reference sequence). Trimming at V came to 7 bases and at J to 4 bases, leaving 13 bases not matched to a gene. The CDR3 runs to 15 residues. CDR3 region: CASKFRGGNMYEQYF. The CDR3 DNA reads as TGTGCCAGCAAGTTTCGCGGGGGTAATATGTACGAGCAGTACTTC.

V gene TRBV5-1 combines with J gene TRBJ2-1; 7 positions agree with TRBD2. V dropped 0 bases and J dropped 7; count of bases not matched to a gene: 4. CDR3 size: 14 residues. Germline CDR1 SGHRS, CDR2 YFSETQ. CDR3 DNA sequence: TGCGCCAGCAGCTTGGCGGGGGGAGTTAATGAGCAGTTCTTC. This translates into CASSLAGGVNEQFF.

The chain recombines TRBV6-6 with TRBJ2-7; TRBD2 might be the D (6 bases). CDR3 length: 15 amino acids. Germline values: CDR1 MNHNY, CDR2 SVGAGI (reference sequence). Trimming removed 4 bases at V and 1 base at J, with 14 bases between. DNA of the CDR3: TGTGCCAGCAGTTCACCTCGACTAGAATCCTACGAGCAGTACTTC. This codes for CASSSPRLESYEQYF.

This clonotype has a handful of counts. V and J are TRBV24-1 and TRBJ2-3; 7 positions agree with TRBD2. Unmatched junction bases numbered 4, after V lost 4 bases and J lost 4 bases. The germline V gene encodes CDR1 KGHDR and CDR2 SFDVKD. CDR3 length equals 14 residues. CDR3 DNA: TGTGCCACCAGTGACCCCGCGGGGGCAGATACGCAGTATTTT. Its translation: CATSDPAGADTQYF.

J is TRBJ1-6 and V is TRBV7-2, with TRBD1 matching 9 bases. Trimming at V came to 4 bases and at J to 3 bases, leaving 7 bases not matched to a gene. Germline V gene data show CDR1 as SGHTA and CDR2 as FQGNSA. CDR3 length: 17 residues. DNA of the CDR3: TGTGCCAGCAGCTCCAGGACAGGGGCCCTCTATAATTCACCCCTCCACTTT. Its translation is CASSSRTGALYNSPLHF.

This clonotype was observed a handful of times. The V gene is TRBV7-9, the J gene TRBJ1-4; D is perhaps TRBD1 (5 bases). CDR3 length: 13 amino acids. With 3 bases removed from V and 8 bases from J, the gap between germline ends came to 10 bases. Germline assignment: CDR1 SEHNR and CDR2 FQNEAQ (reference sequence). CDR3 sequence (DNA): TGTGCCAGCAGCTTCACGGGGACCGAAAAACTGTTTTTT. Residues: CASSFTGTEKLFF.

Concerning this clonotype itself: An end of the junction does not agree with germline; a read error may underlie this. The DNA for the CDR3 is TGTTCCAGCAGCTTAGCCCTCTATGGCTACACCTTC. The encoded protein is CSSSLALYGYTF. The rearrangement links TRBV7-9 to TRBJ1-2; D is unclear. The germline V gene encodes CDR1 SEHNR and CDR2 FQNEAQ (reference sequence). This CDR3 region has 12 residues.

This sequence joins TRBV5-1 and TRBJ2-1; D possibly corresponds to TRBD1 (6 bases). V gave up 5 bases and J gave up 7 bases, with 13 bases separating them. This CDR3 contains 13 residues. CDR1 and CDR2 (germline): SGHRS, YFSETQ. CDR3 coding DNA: TGCGCCAGCAGTAAACCCAGGGGTAATGAGCAGTTCTTC. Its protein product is CASSKPRGNEQFF.